The T cell receptor beta chain described here comes from a study of identical twins. TCRdb re-called the 5' RACE reads with MiXCR, one entry per CDR3 protein. In the table there are about 730,000 distinct CDR3 sequences, 21% of which are singletons. V shed 0 bases and J 5 bases; nucleotides not matched to a gene: 15. Per the germline V gene, CDR1 is SGDLS and CDR2 is YYNGEE. The CDR3 has 18 residues. These sequences were also reported in another study, on T cells expressing NK-cell markers.

This sequence originates from a woman aged 18-29 years in good health. V usage is TRBV9 and J usage is TRBJ2-5, with 8 bases that match TRBD1. The specimen was PBMCs. CDR3 nucleotide sequence: TGTGCCAGCAGCGTAGGGACAGGGTCGACCCCAGGACAGGAGACCCAGTACTTC. Encoded protein: CASSVGTGSTPGQETQYF.